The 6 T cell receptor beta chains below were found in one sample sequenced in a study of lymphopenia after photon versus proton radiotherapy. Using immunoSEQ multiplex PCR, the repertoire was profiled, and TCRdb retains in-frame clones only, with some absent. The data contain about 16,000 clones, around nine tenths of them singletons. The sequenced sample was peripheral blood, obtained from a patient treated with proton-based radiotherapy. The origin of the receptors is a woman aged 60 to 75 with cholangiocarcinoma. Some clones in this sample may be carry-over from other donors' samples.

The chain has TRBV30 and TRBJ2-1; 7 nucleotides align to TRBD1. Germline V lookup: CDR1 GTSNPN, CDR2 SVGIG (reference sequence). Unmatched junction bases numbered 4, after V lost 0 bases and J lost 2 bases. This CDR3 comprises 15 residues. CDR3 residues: CAWSVKGGPYNEQFF. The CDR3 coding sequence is TGTGCCTGGAGTGTAAAAGGGGGCCCCTACAATGAGCAGTTCTTC.

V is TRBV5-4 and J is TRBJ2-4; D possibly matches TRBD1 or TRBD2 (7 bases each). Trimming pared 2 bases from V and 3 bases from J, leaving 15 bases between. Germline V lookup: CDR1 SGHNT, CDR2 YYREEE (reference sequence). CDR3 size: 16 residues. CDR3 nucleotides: TGTGCCAGCAGCTTCAAGGGAGGGGGCGGCAAAAACATTCAGTACTTC. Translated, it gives CASSFKGGGGKNIQYF.

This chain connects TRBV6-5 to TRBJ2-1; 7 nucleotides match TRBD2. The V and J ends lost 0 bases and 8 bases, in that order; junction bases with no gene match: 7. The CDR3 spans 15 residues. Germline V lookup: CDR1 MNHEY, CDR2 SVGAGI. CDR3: CASSYSFTSEYEQFF. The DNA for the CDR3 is TGTGCCAGCAGTTACTCGTTTACTAGCGAATATGAGCAGTTCTTC.

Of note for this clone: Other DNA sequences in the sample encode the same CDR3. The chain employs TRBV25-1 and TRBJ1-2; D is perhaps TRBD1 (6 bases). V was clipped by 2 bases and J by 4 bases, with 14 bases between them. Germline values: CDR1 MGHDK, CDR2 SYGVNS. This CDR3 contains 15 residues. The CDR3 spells CASSEGGGVGYGYTF. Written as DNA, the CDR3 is TGTGCCAGCAGTGAAGGTGGGGGCGTAGGCTATGGCTACACCTTC.

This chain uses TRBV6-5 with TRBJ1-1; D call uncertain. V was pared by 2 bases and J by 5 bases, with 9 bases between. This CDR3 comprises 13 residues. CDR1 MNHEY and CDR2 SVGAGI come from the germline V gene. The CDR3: CASSYREWTEAFF. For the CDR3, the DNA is TGTGCCAGCAGTTACAGGGAGTGGACTGAAGCTTTCTTT.

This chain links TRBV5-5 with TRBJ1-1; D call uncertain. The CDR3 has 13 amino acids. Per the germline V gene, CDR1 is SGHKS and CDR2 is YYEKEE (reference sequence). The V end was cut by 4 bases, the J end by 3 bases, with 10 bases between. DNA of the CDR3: TGTGCCAGCAGCGGTAGCCGGGACACTGAAGCTTTCTTT. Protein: CASSGSRDTEAFF.